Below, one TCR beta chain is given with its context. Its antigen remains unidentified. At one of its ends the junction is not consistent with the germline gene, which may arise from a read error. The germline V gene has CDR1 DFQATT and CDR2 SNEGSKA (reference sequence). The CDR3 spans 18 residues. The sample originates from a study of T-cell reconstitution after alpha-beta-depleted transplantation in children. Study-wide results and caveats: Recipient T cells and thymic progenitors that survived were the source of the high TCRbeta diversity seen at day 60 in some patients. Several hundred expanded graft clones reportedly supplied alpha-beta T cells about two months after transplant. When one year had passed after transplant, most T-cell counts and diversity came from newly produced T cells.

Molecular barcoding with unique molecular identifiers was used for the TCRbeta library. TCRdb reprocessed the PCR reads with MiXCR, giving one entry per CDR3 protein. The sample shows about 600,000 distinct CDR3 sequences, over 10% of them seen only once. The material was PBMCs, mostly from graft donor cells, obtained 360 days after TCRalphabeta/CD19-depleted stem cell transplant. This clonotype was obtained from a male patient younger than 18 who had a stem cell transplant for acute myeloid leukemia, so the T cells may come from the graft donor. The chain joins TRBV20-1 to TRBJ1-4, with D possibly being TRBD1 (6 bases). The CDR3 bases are TGCAGTGCTAGAGGCCAGGGGATCCAGCCCTCAACTAATGAAAGACTGTTTTTT. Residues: CSARGQGIQPSTNERLFF.